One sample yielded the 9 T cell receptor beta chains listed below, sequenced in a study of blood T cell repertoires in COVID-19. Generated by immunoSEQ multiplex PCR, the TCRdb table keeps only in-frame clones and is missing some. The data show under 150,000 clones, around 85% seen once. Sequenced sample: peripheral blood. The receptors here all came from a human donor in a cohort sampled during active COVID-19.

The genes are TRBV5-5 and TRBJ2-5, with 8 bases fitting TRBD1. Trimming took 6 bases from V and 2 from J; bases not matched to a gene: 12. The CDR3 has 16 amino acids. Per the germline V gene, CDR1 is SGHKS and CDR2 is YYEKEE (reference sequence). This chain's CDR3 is CASIFSPGQGQETQYF. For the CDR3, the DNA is TGTGCCAGCATTTTCTCGCCAGGACAGGGTCAAGAGACCCAGTACTTC.

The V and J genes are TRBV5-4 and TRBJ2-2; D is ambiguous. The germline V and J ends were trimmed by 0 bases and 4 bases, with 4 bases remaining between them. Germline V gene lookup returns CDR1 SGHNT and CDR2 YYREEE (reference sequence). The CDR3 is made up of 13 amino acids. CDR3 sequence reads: CASSLDLTGELFF. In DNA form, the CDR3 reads TGTGCCAGCAGCTTGGATCTCACCGGGGAGCTGTTTTTT.

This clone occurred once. The CDR3 DNA sequence: TGTGCCAGCAGTCTCCTCGGGGGAAACAATGAGCAGTTCTTC. Translating gives CASSLLGGNNEQFF. This rearrangement joins TRBV27 to TRBJ2-1, with a possible D match to TRBD2 (6 bases). This CDR3 spans 14 amino acids. In germline, CDR1 is MNHEY, CDR2 SMNVEV (reference sequence). Trimming cost V 5 bases and J 5 bases, with 13 bases left between them.

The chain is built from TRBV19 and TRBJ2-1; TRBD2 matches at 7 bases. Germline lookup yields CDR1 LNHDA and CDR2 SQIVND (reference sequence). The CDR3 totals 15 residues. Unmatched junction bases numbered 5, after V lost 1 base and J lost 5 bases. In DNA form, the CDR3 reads TGTGCCAGTAGTATAGGCGGGAGTTCGAACAATGAGCAGTTCTTC. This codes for CASSIGGSSNNEQFF. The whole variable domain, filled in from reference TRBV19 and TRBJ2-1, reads DGGITQSPKYLFRKEGQNVTLSCEQNLNHDAMYWYRQDPGQGLRLIYYSQIVNDFQKGDIAEGYSVSREKKESFPLTVTSAQKNPTAFYLCASSIGGSSNNEQFFGPGTRLTVL.

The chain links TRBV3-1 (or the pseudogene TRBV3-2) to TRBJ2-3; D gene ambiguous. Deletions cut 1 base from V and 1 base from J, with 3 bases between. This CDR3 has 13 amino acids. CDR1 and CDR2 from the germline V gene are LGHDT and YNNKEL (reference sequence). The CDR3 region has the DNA TGTGCCAGCAGCCAAGTCGGCACAGATACGCAGTATTTT. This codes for CASSQVGTDTQYF.

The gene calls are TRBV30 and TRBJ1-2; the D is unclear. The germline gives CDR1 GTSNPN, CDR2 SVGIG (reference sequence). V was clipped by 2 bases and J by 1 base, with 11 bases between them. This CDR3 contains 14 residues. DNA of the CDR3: TGTGCCTGGAGTTCTAGCCTAGATAACTATGGCTACACCTTC. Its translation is CAWSSSLDNYGYTF.

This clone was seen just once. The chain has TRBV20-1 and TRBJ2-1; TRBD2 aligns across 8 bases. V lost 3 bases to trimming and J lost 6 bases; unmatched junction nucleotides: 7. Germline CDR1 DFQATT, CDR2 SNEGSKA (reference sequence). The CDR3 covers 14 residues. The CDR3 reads CSASISGSPNEQFF. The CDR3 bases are TGCAGTGCTAGTATCAGCGGGAGCCCCAATGAGCAGTTCTTC.

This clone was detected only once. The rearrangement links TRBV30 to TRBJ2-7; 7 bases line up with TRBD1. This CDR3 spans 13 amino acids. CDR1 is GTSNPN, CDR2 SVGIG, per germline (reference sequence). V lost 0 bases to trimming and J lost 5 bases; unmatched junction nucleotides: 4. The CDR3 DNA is TGTGCCTGGAGTGTACAGGGGACAAACGAGCAGTACGTC. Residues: CAWSVQGTNEQYV.

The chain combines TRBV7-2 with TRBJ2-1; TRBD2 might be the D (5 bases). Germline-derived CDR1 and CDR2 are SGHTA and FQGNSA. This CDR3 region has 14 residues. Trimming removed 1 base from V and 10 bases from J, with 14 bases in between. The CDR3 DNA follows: TGTGCCAGCAGCTTAGTCGTAGAGGGATTGGAGCAGTTCTTC. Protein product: CASSLVVEGLEQFF.